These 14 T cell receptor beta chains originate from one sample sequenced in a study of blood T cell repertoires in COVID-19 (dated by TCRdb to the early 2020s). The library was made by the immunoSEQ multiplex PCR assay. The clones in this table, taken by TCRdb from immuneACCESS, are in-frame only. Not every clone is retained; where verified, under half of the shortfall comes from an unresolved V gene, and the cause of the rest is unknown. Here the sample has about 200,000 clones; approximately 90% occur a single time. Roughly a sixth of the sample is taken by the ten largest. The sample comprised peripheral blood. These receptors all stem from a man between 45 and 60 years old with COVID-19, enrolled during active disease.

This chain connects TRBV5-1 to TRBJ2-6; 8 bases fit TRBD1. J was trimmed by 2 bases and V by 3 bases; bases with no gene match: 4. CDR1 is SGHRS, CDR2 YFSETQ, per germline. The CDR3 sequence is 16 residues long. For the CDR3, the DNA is TGCGCCAGCAGCTCCTTGGACAGGGCTGGGGCCAACGTCCTGACTTTC. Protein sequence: CASSSLDRAGANVLTF.

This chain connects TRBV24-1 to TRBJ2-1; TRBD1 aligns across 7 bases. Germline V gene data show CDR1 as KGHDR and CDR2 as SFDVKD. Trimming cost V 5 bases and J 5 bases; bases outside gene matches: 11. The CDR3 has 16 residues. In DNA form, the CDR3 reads TGTGCCACCAGTGGTCAGGGGGACCGAAGTGACAATGAGCAGTTCTTC. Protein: CATSGQGDRSDNEQFF.

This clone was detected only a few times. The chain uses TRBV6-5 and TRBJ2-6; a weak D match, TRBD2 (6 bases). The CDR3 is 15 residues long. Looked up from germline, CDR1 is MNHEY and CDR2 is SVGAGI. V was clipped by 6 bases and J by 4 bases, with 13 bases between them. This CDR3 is CASRGRLEGANVLTF. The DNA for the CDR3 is TGTGCCAGCAGGGGTAGACTAGAGGGGGCCAACGTCCTGACTTTC.

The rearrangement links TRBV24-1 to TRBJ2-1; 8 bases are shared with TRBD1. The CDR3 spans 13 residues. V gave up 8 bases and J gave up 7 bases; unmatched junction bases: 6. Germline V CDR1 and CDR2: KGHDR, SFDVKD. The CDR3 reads CATIGQGSNEQFF. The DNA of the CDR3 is TGTGCCACCATCGGACAGGGTTCGAATGAGCAGTTCTTC.

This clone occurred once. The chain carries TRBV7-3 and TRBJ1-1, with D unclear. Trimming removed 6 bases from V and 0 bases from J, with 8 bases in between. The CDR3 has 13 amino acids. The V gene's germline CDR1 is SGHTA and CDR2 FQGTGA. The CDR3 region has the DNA TGTGCCAGCAGTCGTAATATGAACACTGAAGCTTTCTTT. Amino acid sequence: CASSRNMNTEAFF.

This CDR3 reads CASSAPASAGTEAFF. CDR3 coding DNA: TGTGCCAGCAGTGCGCCCGCGTCCGCCGGTACTGAAGCTTTCTTT. The rearrangement links TRBV2 to TRBJ1-1, with D unresolved. Germline V gene data show CDR1 as SNHLY and CDR2 as FYNNEI. This CDR3 has 15 amino acids. The V and J ends lost 4 bases and 5 bases respectively, with 17 bases between them.

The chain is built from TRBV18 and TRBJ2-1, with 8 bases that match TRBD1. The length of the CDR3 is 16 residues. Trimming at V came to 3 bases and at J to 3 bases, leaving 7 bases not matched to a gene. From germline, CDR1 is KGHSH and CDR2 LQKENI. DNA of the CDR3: TGTGCCAGCTCACCTACGGACAGGGAGCACTACAATGAGCAGTTCTTC. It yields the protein CASSPTDREHYNEQFF.

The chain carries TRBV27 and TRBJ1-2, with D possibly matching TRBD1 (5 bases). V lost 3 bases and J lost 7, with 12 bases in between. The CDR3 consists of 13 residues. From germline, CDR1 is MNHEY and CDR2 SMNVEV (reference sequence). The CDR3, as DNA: TGTGCCAGCAGTTTCCCCGGGGGGGGTGGCTACACCTTC. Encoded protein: CASSFPGGGGYTF.

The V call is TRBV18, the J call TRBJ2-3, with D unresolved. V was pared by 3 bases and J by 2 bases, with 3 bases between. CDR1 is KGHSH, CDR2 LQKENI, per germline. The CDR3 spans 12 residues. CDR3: CASSPYTDTQYF. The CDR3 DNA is TGTGCCAGCTCACCTTACACAGATACGCAGTATTTT.

CDR3 bases: TGTGCCAGCAGCCAAGTTACAGGGGTGAGGGAGACCCAGTACTTC. It is translated as CASSQVTGVRETQYF. This rearrangement joins TRBV14 to TRBJ2-5, with 7 bases matching TRBD1. This CDR3 has 15 residues. V trimming: 1 base; J trimming: 5 bases; junction bases outside the gene matches: 7. CDR1 and CDR2 (germline): SGHDN, FVKESK.

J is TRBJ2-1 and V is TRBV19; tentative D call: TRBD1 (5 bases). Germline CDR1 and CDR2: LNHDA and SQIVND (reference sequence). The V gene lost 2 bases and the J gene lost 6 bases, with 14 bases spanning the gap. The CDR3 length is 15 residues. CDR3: CASSISPDTANEQFF. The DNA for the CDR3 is TGTGCCAGTAGTATATCCCCGGACACAGCCAATGAGCAGTTCTTC.

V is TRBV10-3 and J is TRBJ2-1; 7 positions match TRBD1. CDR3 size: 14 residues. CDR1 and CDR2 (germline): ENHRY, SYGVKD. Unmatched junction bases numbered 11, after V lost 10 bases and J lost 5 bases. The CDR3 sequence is CANRGDSPNNEQFF. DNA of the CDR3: TGTGCCAACAGGGGTGACAGCCCGAACAATGAGCAGTTCTTC.

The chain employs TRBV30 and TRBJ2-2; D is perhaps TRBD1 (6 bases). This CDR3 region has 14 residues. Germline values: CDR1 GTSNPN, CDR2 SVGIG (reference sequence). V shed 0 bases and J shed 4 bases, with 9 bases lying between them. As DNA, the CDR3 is TGTGCCTGGAGTGTCCCCAGGGGCACCGGGGAGCTGTTTTTT. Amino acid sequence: CAWSVPRGTGELFF. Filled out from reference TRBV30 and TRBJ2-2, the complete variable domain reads SQTIHQWPATLVQPVGSPLSLECTVEGTSNPNLYWYRQAAGRGLQLLFYSVGIGQISSEVPQNLSASRPQDRQFILSSKKLLLSDSGFYLCAWSVPRGTGELFFGEGSRLTVL.

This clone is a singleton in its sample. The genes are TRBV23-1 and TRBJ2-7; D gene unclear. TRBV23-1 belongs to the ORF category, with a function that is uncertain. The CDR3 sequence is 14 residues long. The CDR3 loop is CAAVRKISSYEQYF. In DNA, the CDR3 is TGCGCAGCAGTCAGGAAGATCTCCTCCTACGAGCAGTACTTC.